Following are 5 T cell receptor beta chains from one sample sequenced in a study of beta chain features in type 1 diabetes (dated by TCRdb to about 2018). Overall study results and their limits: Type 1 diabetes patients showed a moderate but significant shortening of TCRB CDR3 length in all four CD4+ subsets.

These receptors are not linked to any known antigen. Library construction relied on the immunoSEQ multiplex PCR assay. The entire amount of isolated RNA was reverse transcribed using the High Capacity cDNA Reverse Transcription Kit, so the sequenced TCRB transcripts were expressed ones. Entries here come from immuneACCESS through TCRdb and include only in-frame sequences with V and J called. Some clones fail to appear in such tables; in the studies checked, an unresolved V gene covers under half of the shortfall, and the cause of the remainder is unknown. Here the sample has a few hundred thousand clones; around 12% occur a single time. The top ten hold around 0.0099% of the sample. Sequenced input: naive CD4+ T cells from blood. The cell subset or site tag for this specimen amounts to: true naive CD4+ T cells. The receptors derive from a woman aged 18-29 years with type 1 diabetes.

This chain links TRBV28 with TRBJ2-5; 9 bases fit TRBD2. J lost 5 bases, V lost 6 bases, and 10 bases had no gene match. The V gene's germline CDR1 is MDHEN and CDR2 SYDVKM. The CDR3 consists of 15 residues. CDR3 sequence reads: CASSLAGGPRETQYF. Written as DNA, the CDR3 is TGTGCCAGCAGCCTGGCGGGAGGGCCGCGGGAGACCCAGTACTTC. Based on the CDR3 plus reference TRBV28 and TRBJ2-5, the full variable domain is DVKVTQSSRYLVKRTGEKVFLECVQDMDHENMFWYRQDPGLGLRLIYFSYDVKMKEKGDIPEGYSVSREKKERFSLILESASTNQTSMYLCASSLAGGPRETQYFGPGTRLLVL.

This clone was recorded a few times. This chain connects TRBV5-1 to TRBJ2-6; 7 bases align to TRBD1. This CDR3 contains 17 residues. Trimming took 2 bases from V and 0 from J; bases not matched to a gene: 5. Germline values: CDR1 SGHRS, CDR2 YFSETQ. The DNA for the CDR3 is TGCGCCAGCAGCTTACCGGGACAGAGCTCTGGGGCCAACGTCCTGACTTTC. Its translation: CASSLPGQSSGANVLTF.

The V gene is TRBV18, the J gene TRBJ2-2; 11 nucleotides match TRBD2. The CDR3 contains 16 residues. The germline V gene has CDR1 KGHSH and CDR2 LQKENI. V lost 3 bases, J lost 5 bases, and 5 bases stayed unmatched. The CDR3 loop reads CASSPPGTSGTGELFF. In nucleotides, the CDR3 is TGTGCCAGCTCACCCCCGGGGACTAGCGGAACCGGGGAGCTGTTTTTT.

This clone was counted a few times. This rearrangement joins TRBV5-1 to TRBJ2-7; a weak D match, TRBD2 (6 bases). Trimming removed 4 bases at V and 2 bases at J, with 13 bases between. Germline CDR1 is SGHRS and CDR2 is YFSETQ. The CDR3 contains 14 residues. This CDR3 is CASSPRTGAYEQYF. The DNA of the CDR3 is TGCGCCAGCAGCCCGCGGACGGGGGCCTACGAGCAGTACTTC.

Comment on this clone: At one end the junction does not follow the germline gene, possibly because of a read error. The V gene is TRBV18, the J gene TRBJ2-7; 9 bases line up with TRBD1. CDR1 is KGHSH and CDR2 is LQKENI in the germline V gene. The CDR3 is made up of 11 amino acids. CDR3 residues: CASSRTGEWDF. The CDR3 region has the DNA TGTGCCAGCTCCCGGACAGGGGAATGGGACTTC. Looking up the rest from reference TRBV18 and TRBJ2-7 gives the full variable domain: NAGVMQNPRHLVRRRGQEARLRCSPMKGHSHVYWYRQLPEEGLKFMVYLQKENIIDESGMPKERFSAEFPKEGPSILRIQQVVRGDSAAYFCASSRTGEWDFGPGTRLTVT.